The 19 T cell receptor beta chains in this list originate from one sample, sequenced in a study of metastatic and nonmetastatic thyroid tumors. TCRdb recomputed clones from the PCR reads via MiXCR. The sample includes 85,000 to 95,000 clones, around 14% of them seen just once. Nobody among the patients had been given any treatment before thyroid surgery. The sample was blood. The origin of the receptors is a female donor with papillary thyroid cancer or a benign thyroid nodule (not recorded which). Some clones in this sample may be carry-over from other donors' samples.

This clone occurred many times. This chain joins TRBV6-4 and TRBJ1-3, with D hard to call. CDR3 length: 20 residues. Deletions cut 1 base from V and 1 base from J, with 23 bases between. Looked up from germline, CDR1 is MRHNA and CDR2 is SNTAGT. The DNA for the CDR3 is TGTGCCAGCAGTGACTGGAAAGGGTTCGGGGTATCGTGGTCTGGAAACACCATATATTTT. As protein: CASSDWKGFGVSWSGNTIYF.

This clone was recorded at least ten times. The chain uses TRBV20-1 and TRBJ1-5, with D unclear. V lost 3 bases and J 7 bases, leaving 19 bases between the germline ends. The CDR3 loop spans 15 amino acids. CDR1 DFQATT and CDR2 SNEGSKA come from the germline V gene (reference sequence). CDR3 coding DNA: TGCAGTGCTAGCATTCAAGGGATCTTTAAGCAGCCCCAGCATTTT. Its protein is CSASIQGIFKQPQHF.

The sample holds many counts of this clone. The rearrangement links TRBV11-2 to TRBJ2-7; 12 nucleotides line up with TRBD2. From germline, CDR1 is SGHAT and CDR2 FQNNGV. The CDR3 consists of 14 residues. V gave up 5 bases and J gave up 5 bases; unmatched junction bases: 4. The DNA of the CDR3 is TGTGCCAGCAGCAGGACTAGCGGGGACAACGAGCAGTACTTC. Encoded protein: CASSRTSGDNEQYF.

This chain connects TRBV4-1 to TRBJ2-3; D remains unclear. CDR3 length: 17 residues. With 0 bases removed from V and 0 bases from J, the gap between germline ends came to 13 bases. CDR1 is MGHRA, CDR2 YSYEKL, per germline. The CDR3, as DNA: TGCGCCAGCAGCCAAGAGTTGGCGGCCTCTAGCACAGATACGCAGTATTTT. Its translation: CASSQELAASSTDTQYF.

This clone has ten or more counts. This rearrangement joins TRBV9 to TRBJ2-1; TRBD1 or TRBD2 may be the D gene (5 bases each). V lost 6 bases, J lost 9 bases, and 25 bases lay in between. CDR1 is SGDLS and CDR2 is YYNGEE in the germline V gene. There are 16 residues in the CDR3. The CDR3 sequence: CASKEEGQGVFGEQFF. The CDR3 region has the DNA TGTGCCAGCAAAGAGGAAGGCCAGGGAGTCTTCGGTGAGCAGTTCTTC.

The genes are TRBV5-1 and TRBJ2-7; 9 bases line up with TRBD1. This CDR3 is built from 15 residues. V lost 2 bases and J lost 4; bases outside the gene matches: 7. Germline values: CDR1 SGHRS, CDR2 YFSETQ. This CDR3 reads CASSFTPGQGYEQYF. Here the CDR3 DNA reads TGCGCCAGCAGCTTTACACCGGGACAGGGTTACGAGCAGTACTTC.

The table lists this clone with many counts. The genes are TRBV18 and TRBJ2-7; 11 positions match TRBD1. V lost 3 bases to trimming and J lost 7 bases; unmatched junction nucleotides: 11. CDR1 and CDR2 from the germline V gene are KGHSH and LQKENI. This CDR3 is built from 16 residues. Written as DNA, the CDR3 is TGTGCCAGCTCACCGCGTTGGGACAGGGGGGCGCAGGAGCAGTACTTC. This translates into CASSPRWDRGAQEQYF.

This clone was detected ten times or more. CDR3 protein: CSASQGLSQPQHF. The CDR3 region has the DNA TGCAGTGCTAGTCAAGGGTTGAGTCAGCCCCAGCATTTT. The chain combines TRBV20-1 with TRBJ1-5, with D unclear. CDR3 size: 13 residues. The germline CDR1 and CDR2 sequences are DFQATT and SNEGSKA (reference sequence). Deletions cut 3 bases from V and 6 bases from J, with 12 bases between.

The table lists this clone with many counts. V and J are TRBV25-1 and TRBJ1-4; D is possibly TRBD1 (5 bases). The CDR3 runs 15 residues. The V gene's germline CDR1 is MGHDK and CDR2 SYGVNS. V was clipped by 3 bases and J by 6 bases, with 14 bases between them. DNA for the CDR3: TGTGCCAGCAGTGATGGGGGAACGCACTATGAAAAACTGTTTTTT. It yields the protein CASSDGGTHYEKLFF.

This clone showed up many times. The chain uses TRBV10-2 and TRBJ1-5; D remains ambiguous. From germline, CDR1 is WSHSY and CDR2 SAAADI. The CDR3 is 14 residues long. Trimming cost V 5 bases and J 2 bases, with 10 bases left between them. This CDR3 is CASSTGTRNQPQHF. CDR3 coding DNA: TGCGCCAGCAGTACGGGAACCCGCAATCAGCCCCAGCATTTT.

This clone was observed at least ten times. A read error is likely, as this CDR3 ends without the conserved phenylalanine or tryptophan. This chain uses TRBV12-3 or TRBV12-4 with TRBJ2-7; 14 positions agree with TRBD2. Trimming cost V 6 bases and J 7 bases; bases outside gene matches: 8. The CDR3 loop spans 15 amino acids. The chain's CDR3 is CASSTPGLAGEEQYL. CDR3 nucleotide sequence: TGTGCCAGCAGCACACCGGGACTAGCGGGGGAAGAGCAGTACCTC.

This clone was observed many times. This chain uses TRBV19 with TRBJ1-4; 9 bases are shared with TRBD1. CDR1 is LNHDA, CDR2 SQIVND, per germline (reference sequence). This CDR3 region has 13 residues. V gave up 5 bases and J gave up 10 bases; unmatched junction bases: 5. The CDR3 region has the DNA TGTGCCAGTAGTGGGACAGGGTTTGGAAAACTGTTTTTT. Amino acids: CASSGTGFGKLFF.

The table lists this clone with many counts. The V gene is TRBV11-2, the J gene TRBJ1-1; TRBD1 might be the D (6 bases). This CDR3 is 14 amino acids long. V was cut by 5 bases and J by 6 bases, with 16 bases left in between. CDR1 is SGHAT and CDR2 is FQNNGV in the germline V gene. In DNA form, the CDR3 reads TGTGCCAGCAGCCCCCGAACAGGGAAGGCTGAAGCTTTCTTT. This codes for CASSPRTGKAEAFF.

This clone was recorded many times. The CDR3 reads CASSSGTNTEAFF. Here the CDR3 DNA reads TGTGCCAGCAGTAGCGGGACGAACACTGAAGCTTTCTTT. The chain combines TRBV28 with TRBJ1-1, with D maybe TRBD1 (5 bases). This CDR3 has 13 amino acids. Germline CDR1 MDHEN, CDR2 SYDVKM. V dropped 5 bases and J dropped 1 base, with 8 bases sitting between them.

The chain couples TRBV28 to TRBJ1-2, with a weak D call TRBD1 (5 bases). Trimming left V 7 bases short and J 11 bases short, with 20 bases between. The germline V gene encodes CDR1 MDHEN and CDR2 SYDVKM. The length of the CDR3 is 13 residues. The CDR3 DNA reads TGTGCCAGCACTGGTTCAGGGCCGGAGGGTTACACCTTC. It codes for CASTGSGPEGYTF.

In its sample, this clone was seen many times. CDR3 region: CSAGRDRSNQPQHF. The CDR3 nucleotides are TGCAGTGCGGGGCGGGATCGGAGCAATCAGCCCCAGCATTTT. The gene calls are TRBV20-1 and TRBJ1-5; D perhaps matches TRBD1 (5 bases). V was trimmed by 6 bases and J by 1 base, leaving 13 bases between them. The germline V gene has CDR1 DFQATT and CDR2 SNEGSKA (reference sequence). The CDR3 is 14 amino acids.

This clone was detected ten times or more. The chain has TRBV6-5 and TRBJ2-7; D may be TRBD2 (7 bases). Germline CDR1 is MNHEY and CDR2 is SVGAGI. This CDR3 region has 12 residues. V lost 2 bases and J 12 bases, leaving 14 bases between the germline ends. The CDR3 region has the DNA TGTGCCAGCAGTTACCCCGAAGGGGGGGGGTACTTC. Translating gives CASSYPEGGGYF.

This clone was detected many times. The V and J genes are TRBV7-8 and TRBJ2-3, with 14 bases lining up with TRBD2. The V gene end was trimmed by 5 bases and the J gene end by 2 bases; junction bases not matched to a gene: 6. The germline gives CDR1 SGHVS, CDR2 FQNEAQ. There are 17 residues in the CDR3. The DNA for the CDR3 is TGTGCCAGCAGCATGACTAGCGGGGGGGCTCTCACAGATACGCAGTATTTT. Residues: CASSMTSGGALTDTQYF.

Turning to this clone: Being one base from a much bigger clone, this may be a read error. This chain connects TRBV6-1 to TRBJ2-1; 10 nucleotides align to TRBD2. The germline gives CDR1 MNHNS, CDR2 SASEGT. The CDR3 contains 14 residues. DNA of the CDR3: TGTGCCAGCAGTGCACTAGCGGGGTACAATCAGCAGTTCTTC. Encoded protein: CASSALAGYNQQFF.